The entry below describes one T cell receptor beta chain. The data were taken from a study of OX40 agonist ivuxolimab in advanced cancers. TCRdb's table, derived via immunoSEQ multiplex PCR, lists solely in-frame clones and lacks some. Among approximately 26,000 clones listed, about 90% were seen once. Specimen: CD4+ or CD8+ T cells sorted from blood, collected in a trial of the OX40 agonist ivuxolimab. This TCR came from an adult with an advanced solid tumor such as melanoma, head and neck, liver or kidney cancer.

The CDR3 region is CASKYQGSNQPQHF. The CDR3 DNA follows: TGTGCCAGCAAATACCAGGGCTCCAATCAGCCCCAGCATTTT. The chain links TRBV28 to TRBJ1-5, with D maybe TRBD1 (5 bases). The ends were cut back, 7 bases at V and 3 bases at J, with 13 bases in the middle. Looked up from germline, CDR1 is MDHEN and CDR2 is SYDVKM. The CDR3 covers 14 residues.